Listed here are 19 T cell receptor beta chains from one sample, sequenced in a study of T cell clones after liver transplantation. Repertoires were generated with immunoSEQ multiplex PCR, while TCRdb's copy carries only in-frame clones and drops some. Among just over 80,000 clones, about 82% were seen once, and the ten largest hold approximately 0.47%. Sample: CD4+ T cells from blood, taken almost 47 months after liver transplant. The source of these receptors is a human patient who received a liver transplant. Some of the T cells may derive from the graft donor.

A few counts support this clone. Here the CDR3 DNA reads TGTGCCAGTCGGGGGACGGCAAATGAAAAACTGTTTTTT. This gives the protein CASRGTANEKLFF. The chain employs TRBV2 and TRBJ1-4, with D perhaps matching TRBD1 (5 bases). Deletions cut 9 bases from V and 5 bases from J, with 13 bases between. The CDR3 covers 13 residues. Germline V gene lookup returns CDR1 SNHLY and CDR2 FYNNEI.

V is TRBV7-2 and J is TRBJ2-5; D ambiguous. There are 12 residues in the CDR3. Looked up from germline, CDR1 is SGHTA and CDR2 is FQGNSA. Trimming took off 2 bases at V and 10 bases at J, with 11 bases between the two ends. Written as DNA, the CDR3 is TGTGCCAGCAGCTTATATGGGAAGGGCCAGTACTTC. It translates to CASSLYGKGQYF. Supplemented by reference TRBV7-2 and TRBJ2-5, the full variable domain reads GAGVSQSPSNKVTEKGKDVELRCDPISGHTALYWYRQSLGQGLEFLIYFQGNSAPDKSGLPSDRFSAERTGGSVSTLTIQRTQQEDSAVYLCASSLYGKGQYFGPGTRLLVL.

This chain connects TRBV5-4 to TRBJ2-1, with D perhaps TRBD2 (6 bases). The length of the CDR3 is 15 residues. From germline, CDR1 is SGHNT and CDR2 YYREEE (reference sequence). Trimming pared 3 bases from V and 7 bases from J, leaving 17 bases between. The CDR3 sequence is CASSSAGTPTNEQFF. The DNA of the CDR3 is TGTGCCAGCAGCTCCGCCGGGACTCCGACTAATGAGCAGTTCTTC. Complete variable domain (other parts from reference TRBV5-4 and TRBJ2-1): ETGVTQSPTHLIKTRGQQVTLRCSSQSGHNTVSWYQQALGQGPQFIFQYYREEENGRGNFPPRFSGLQFPNYSSELNVNALELDDSALYLCASSSAGTPTNEQFFGPGTRLTVL.

This chain links TRBV2 with TRBJ2-7; D is uncertain. V lost 9 bases to trimming and J lost 0 bases, with 15 bases between them. The CDR3 is 14 amino acids. Germline loops: CDR1 SNHLY, CDR2 FYNNEI. The CDR3 sequence: CARSTAKLSYEQYF. CDR3 nucleotides: TGTGCCAGATCAACAGCGAAACTCTCCTACGAGCAGTACTTC. Supplemented by reference TRBV2 and TRBJ2-7, the full variable domain reads EPEVTQTPSHQVTQMGQEVILRCVPISNHLYFYWYRQILGQKVEFLVSFYNNEISEKSEIFDDQFSVERPDGSNFTLKIRSTKLEDSAMYFCARSTAKLSYEQYFGPGTRLTVT.

The J gene is TRBJ1-1, the V gene TRBV6-1, with D uncertain. This CDR3 region has 13 residues. From germline, CDR1 is MNHNS and CDR2 SASEGT. Trimming pared 11 bases from V and 2 bases from J, leaving 15 bases between. This CDR3 reads CAGRLRGNTEAFF. The CDR3 coding sequence is TGTGCCGGCCGCCTGCGGGGTAACACTGAAGCTTTCTTT.

The rearrangement joins TRBV28 to TRBJ2-1; D uncertain. V was clipped by 2 bases and J by 2 bases, with 7 bases between them. CDR1 and CDR2 (germline): MDHEN, SYDVKM. The CDR3 consists of 14 residues. This CDR3 reads CASSLNGPYNEQFF. CDR3 sequence (DNA): TGTGCCAGCAGTTTAAACGGTCCCTACAATGAGCAGTTCTTC.

The V call is TRBV7-2, the J call TRBJ1-2, with a tentative D call TRBD1 (6 bases). The germline V and J ends were trimmed by 5 bases and 2 bases, with 15 bases remaining between them. Germline loops: CDR1 SGHTA, CDR2 FQGNSA. The CDR3 runs to 15 residues. The DNA for the CDR3 is TGTGCCAGCAGCCCGTACAGGGCCCGGAACTATGGCTACACCTTC. Amino acid sequence: CASSPYRARNYGYTF. Using reference TRBV7-2 and TRBJ1-2 for the parts outside the CDR3, the full variable domain is GAGVSQSPSNKVTEKGKDVELRCDPISGHTALYWYRQSLGQGLEFLIYFQGNSAPDKSGLPSDRFSAERTGGSVSTLTIQRTQQEDSAVYLCASSPYRARNYGYTFGSGTRLTVV.

This chain uses TRBV5-1 with TRBJ1-4; 10 nucleotides match TRBD1. CDR1 is SGHRS and CDR2 is YFSETQ in the germline V gene. The J segment lost 7 bases and the V segment lost 3 bases, leaving 3 bases of the junction unmatched. The CDR3 has 14 residues. CDR3 nucleotide sequence: TGCGCCAGCAGCTATGGGACAGGGGTTGAAAAACTGTTTTTT. As protein: CASSYGTGVEKLFF. Supplemented by reference TRBV5-1 and TRBJ1-4, the full variable domain reads KAGVTQTPRYLIKTRGQQVTLSCSPISGHRSVSWYQQTPGQGLQFLFEYFSETQRNKGNFPGRFSGRQFSNSRSEMNVSTLELGDSALYLCASSYGTGVEKLFFGSGTQLSVL.

The genes are TRBV11-2 and TRBJ1-4, with D uncertain. With 1 base removed from V and 0 bases from J, the gap between germline ends came to 15 bases. Germline loops: CDR1 SGHAT, CDR2 FQNNGV. The CDR3 covers 18 residues. CDR3 sequence reads: CASSLGSLAEATNEKLFF. In nucleotides, the CDR3 is TGTGCCAGCAGCTTAGGATCGCTCGCCGAAGCAACTAATGAAAAACTGTTTTTT.

The V call is TRBV6-5, the J call TRBJ1-1; 8 nucleotides align to TRBD1. The trim removed 2 bases at V and 1 base at J, leaving 0 bases unmatched. CDR1 and CDR2 from the germline V gene are MNHEY and SVGAGI. The CDR3 runs to 14 residues. The CDR3 sequence: CASSYDRGNTEAFF. CDR3 bases: TGTGCCAGCAGTTACGACAGGGGGAACACTGAAGCTTTCTTT.

The V and J genes are TRBV5-1 and TRBJ2-1, with TRBD2 identical over 11 bases. The CDR3 is 15 residues long. The ends lost 3 bases at V and 9 bases at J; junction bases unmatched: 8. Germline CDR1 and CDR2: SGHRS and YFSETQ. The CDR3 sequence: CASSSTSGGRGEQFF. CDR3 nucleotide sequence: TGCGCCAGCAGCTCCACTAGCGGGGGCCGAGGTGAGCAGTTCTTC.

The V gene is TRBV4-3, the J gene TRBJ1-2; 7 bases are shared with TRBD1. This CDR3 has 14 residues. Per germline, CDR1 LGHNA and CDR2 YSLEER. After removal of 1 base from V and 7 bases from J, the junction contained 6 bases not matched to a gene. This chain's CDR3 is CASSQVDRDAGYTF. CDR3 nucleotides: TGCGCCAGCAGCCAAGTCGACAGGGACGCTGGCTACACCTTC.

V gene TRBV6-1 combines with J gene TRBJ2-7; 8 bases map to TRBD2. V dropped 4 bases and J dropped 3; count of bases not matched to a gene: 5. The CDR3 runs 14 residues. CDR1 and CDR2 (germline): MNHNS, SASEGT. DNA of the CDR3: TGTGCCAGCAGTGCGACTAGCGATTACTACGAGCAGTACTTC. Its translation: CASSATSDYYEQYF.

The chain links TRBV2 to TRBJ2-1; TRBD2 might be the D (6 bases). The germline gives CDR1 SNHLY, CDR2 FYNNEI. The CDR3 is 14 amino acids. Trimming left V 2 bases short and J 5 bases short, with 10 bases between. CDR3 in amino acids: CASSESRTNNEQFF. The DNA for the CDR3 is TGTGCCAGCAGTGAAAGTCGGACTAACAATGAGCAGTTCTTC.

This clone was found a few times. The J gene is TRBJ2-3, the V gene TRBV10-2, with D unresolved. The CDR3 spans 12 residues. V was trimmed by 3 bases and J by 2 bases, leaving 3 bases between them. CDR1 and CDR2 from the germline V gene are WSHSY and SAAADI. The CDR3 bases are TGCGCCAGCAGTGACTACACAGATACGCAGTATTTT. Translation: CASSDYTDTQYF.

This chain joins TRBV2 and TRBJ2-3; 8 nucleotides agree with TRBD2. V lost 7 bases to trimming and J lost 5 bases; unmatched junction nucleotides: 23. This CDR3 is built from 19 residues. Germline V lookup: CDR1 SNHLY, CDR2 FYNNEI. CDR3 loop: CASILPKLAASTQGDTQYF. The CDR3 nucleotides read TGTGCCAGCATCCTACCTAAACTAGCGGCCTCTACCCAGGGAGATACGCAGTATTTT.

The chain joins TRBV29-1 to TRBJ1-4, with a tentative D call TRBD1 (6 bases). V was pared by 6 bases and J by 10 bases, with 21 bases between. Germline V gives CDR1 SQVTM, CDR2 ANQGSEA. This CDR3 is 14 amino acids long. This CDR3 is CSVTLTGKFGKLFF. DNA of the CDR3: TGCAGCGTCACACTGACAGGAAAGTTCGGAAAACTGTTTTTT.

V and J are TRBV5-4 and TRBJ1-3; D uncertain. CDR3 size: 14 residues. Germline CDR1 reads SGHNT; CDR2 reads YYREEE (reference sequence). Between the trimmed V and J ends, which lost 3 bases and 0 bases, there was a span of 7 bases. The CDR3, as DNA: TGTGCCAGCAGCTCACTGAGCTCTGGAAACACCATATATTTT. Translated: CASSSLSSGNTIYF.

The V gene is TRBV5-1, the J gene TRBJ1-2; 7 bases agree with TRBD1. The CDR3 extends over 15 amino acids. From germline, CDR1 is SGHRS and CDR2 YFSETQ. With V trimmed by 2 bases and J by 3 bases, 7 bases remained unmatched. CDR3 residues: CASSFSGQSDYGYTF. The CDR3 nucleotides are TGCGCCAGCAGCTTTTCGGGACAGTCTGACTATGGCTACACCTTC.